The 23 T cell receptor beta chains in this list originate from one sample, sequenced in a study of blood T cell repertoires in COVID-19. Here immunoSEQ multiplex PCR was the method, and the copy in TCRdb shows in-frame clones only, minus some. The table shows 350,000 or so clones, with approximately 89% occurring only once. Sequences were obtained from peripheral blood. These receptors originate from a woman in her sixties with COVID-19, enrolled during active disease.

The chain employs TRBV10-3 and TRBJ2-7, with 7 bases aligning to TRBD1. Germline V gene sequence: CDR1 ENHRY, CDR2 SYGVKD. J lost 3 bases, V lost 3 bases, and 2 bases had no gene match. This CDR3 has 13 amino acids. CDR3 loop: CAISERQGYEQYF. The CDR3 DNA is TGTGCCATCAGTGAAAGACAGGGCTACGAGCAGTACTTC.

This clone has only one observation. J is TRBJ2-1 and V is TRBV7-6, with TRBD2 identical over 10 bases. The CDR3 runs to 15 residues. Unmatched junction bases numbered 12, after V lost 7 bases and J lost 9 bases. From germline, CDR1 is SGHVS and CDR2 FNYEAQ. The CDR3 nucleotides are TGTGCCAGCAATCTGGGGCTAGCGGGGGTGGGTGAGCAGTTCTTC. Its protein product is CASNLGLAGVGEQFF.

The chain uses TRBV6-5 and TRBJ2-1; perhaps TRBD2 as D (5 bases). Germline lookup yields CDR1 MNHEY and CDR2 SVGAGI. The ends were cut back, 6 bases at V and 9 bases at J, with 15 bases in the middle. There are 13 residues in the CDR3. The CDR3 coding sequence is TGTGCCAGCAGCGGCTCGGCCCGGGGTGAGCAGTTCTTC. Amino acid sequence: CASSGSARGEQFF.

This clone appeared a single time. The gene calls are TRBV19 and TRBJ1-1; TRBD1 is a possible D gene (6 bases). Germline V gene data show CDR1 as LNHDA and CDR2 as SQIVND (reference sequence). V lost 6 bases and J 1 base, leaving 12 bases between the germline ends. The CDR3 length is 14 residues. DNA of the CDR3: TGTGCCAGTAGCCTCCGGGGACAGAACACTGAAGCTTTCTTT. The encoded protein is CASSLRGQNTEAFF. Together with reference TRBV19 and TRBJ1-1, the CDR3 gives the full variable domain: DGGITQSPKYLFRKEGQNVTLSCEQNLNHDAMYWYRQDPGQGLRLIYYSQIVNDFQKGDIAEGYSVSREKKESFPLTVTSAQKNPTAFYLCASSLRGQNTEAFFGQGTRLTVV.

J is TRBJ1-5 and V is TRBV6-5; D perhaps matches TRBD1 (6 bases). The length of the CDR3 is 15 residues. The V end was cut by 6 bases, the J end by 2 bases, with 14 bases between. The germline V gene has CDR1 MNHEY and CDR2 SVGAGI. CDR3 bases: TGTGCCAGCAGCAAACAGGGCGGCGGCAATCAGCCCCAGCATTTT. Its translation: CASSKQGGGNQPQHF.

The chain employs TRBV28 and TRBJ1-4; TRBD1 is a possible D gene (6 bases). Trimming left V 5 bases short and J 0 bases short, with 10 bases between. The CDR3 extends over 15 amino acids. CDR1 is MDHEN and CDR2 is SYDVKM in the germline V gene. CDR3 in amino acids: CASSQTGATNEKLFF. The CDR3 DNA is TGTGCCAGCAGTCAGACAGGTGCAACTAATGAAAAACTGTTTTTT.

The chain is built from TRBV9 and TRBJ2-1; D unresolved. The CDR3 runs 15 residues. Trimming removed 0 bases at V and 0 bases at J, with 7 bases between. Germline CDR1 SGDLS, CDR2 YYNGEE. The CDR3 spells CASSVAVSSYNEQFF. The CDR3 DNA is TGTGCCAGCAGCGTAGCGGTAAGCTCCTACAATGAGCAGTTCTTC.

The rearrangement links TRBV18 to TRBJ2-7; tentative D call: TRBD1 (7 bases). V lost 2 bases and J lost 7, with 12 bases in between. CDR1 KGHSH and CDR2 LQKENI come from the germline V gene. This CDR3 contains 13 residues. DNA for the CDR3: TGTGCCAGCTCACCAAAGGGGGCGGGGGAGCAGTACTTC. Translating it yields CASSPKGAGEQYF.

This chain uses TRBV3-1 (or the pseudogene TRBV3-2) with TRBJ1-1; the D is unclear. Trimming left V 4 bases short and J 1 base short, with 13 bases between. This CDR3 is built from 15 residues. Germline CDR1 and CDR2: LGHDT and YNNKEL (reference sequence). CDR3 protein: CASSPRREGNTEAFF. CDR3 in DNA: TGTGCCAGCAGCCCCCGTCGGGAGGGGAACACTGAAGCTTTCTTT.

The V call is TRBV9, the J call TRBJ1-2, with D hard to call. V shed 3 bases and J shed 1 base, with 7 bases lying between them. CDR3 length: 13 amino acids. Germline assignment: CDR1 SGDLS and CDR2 YYNGEE. CDR3 protein: CASSEGDNYGYTF. The CDR3, as DNA: TGTGCCAGCAGCGAGGGAGATAACTATGGCTACACCTTC.

The chain employs TRBV7-9 and TRBJ1-2; 8 positions match TRBD1. This CDR3 spans 11 amino acids. V lost 11 bases to trimming and J lost 5 bases; unmatched junction nucleotides: 4. The germline CDR1 and CDR2 sequences are SEHNR and FQNEAQ (reference sequence). CDR3 in amino acids: CAGDRLYGYTF. As DNA, the CDR3 is TGTGCCGGGGACAGGTTATATGGCTACACCTTC.

The chain has TRBV19 and TRBJ1-1; D may be TRBD1 (5 bases). Trimming pared 3 bases from V and 0 bases from J, leaving 11 bases between. Germline assignment: CDR1 LNHDA and CDR2 SQIVND (reference sequence). This CDR3 contains 15 residues. CDR3 nucleotide sequence: TGTGCCAGTAGTATGGTGGGGGGGTTGAACACTGAAGCTTTCTTT. It specifies CASSMVGGLNTEAFF.

The chain has TRBV7-9 and TRBJ1-6; weak D call: TRBD1 (6 bases). This CDR3 contains 13 residues. Germline CDR1 SEHNR, CDR2 FQNEAQ (reference sequence). Trimming took 4 bases from V and 8 from J, leaving 9 bases between them. CDR3 sequence reads: CASSSQGHSPLHF. As DNA, the CDR3 is TGTGCCAGCAGCTCACAGGGTCATTCACCCCTCCACTTT.

This clone showed up just once. The rearrangement uses TRBV5-1 and TRBJ1-4; 8 nucleotides line up with TRBD1. The germline V gene encodes CDR1 SGHRS and CDR2 YFSETQ. The V segment lost 4 bases and the J segment 5 bases; nucleotides outside the gene matches: 13. The CDR3 has 17 amino acids. The CDR3 DNA is TGCGCCAGCAGCCGAGACCCTTGGACAGGGCCCAATGAAAAACTGTTTTTT. Protein sequence: CASSRDPWTGPNEKLFF.

The chain links TRBV7-2 to TRBJ2-5; the match to TRBD1 covers 9 bases. V lost 4 bases and J lost 4; bases outside the gene matches: 7. The CDR3 sequence is 15 residues long. Germline values: CDR1 SGHTA, CDR2 FQGNSA. The DNA for the CDR3 is TGTGCCAGCAGCTCGGGACAGGGTCTTTTAGAGACCCAGTACTTC. It codes for CASSSGQGLLETQYF.

The J gene is TRBJ1-3, the V gene TRBV19; no definite D call. CDR1 is LNHDA, CDR2 SQIVND, per germline (reference sequence). V shed 5 bases and J shed 0 bases, with 8 bases lying between them. The CDR3 spans 14 residues. The CDR3 sequence is CASSLLRSGNTIYF. In DNA, the CDR3 is TGTGCCAGTAGTCTCCTCCGCTCTGGAAACACCATATATTTT.

The V gene is TRBV24-1, the J gene TRBJ1-5; the match to TRBD1 covers 7 bases. After removal of 4 bases from V and 6 bases from J, the junction contained 5 bases not matched to a gene. Per the germline V gene, CDR1 is KGHDR and CDR2 is SFDVKD. This CDR3 comprises 14 residues. In nucleotides, the CDR3 is TGTGCCACCAGTGACCCGACAGGGTTTCAGCCCCAGCATTTT. Encoded protein: CATSDPTGFQPQHF.

For this clone: The junction departs from the called germline gene at one end, perhaps through a read error. V and J are TRBV24-1 and TRBJ1-5; the D is unclear. CDR1 and CDR2 from the germline V gene are KGHDR and SFDVKD. The CDR3 sequence is 13 residues long. The CDR3 is CATSDGSHQPQHF. The DNA for the CDR3 is TGTGCCACCAGTGATGGTAGCCATCAGCCCCAGCATTTT.

This chain links TRBV19 with TRBJ1-5; D is perhaps TRBD1 (5 bases). Trimming removed 1 base at V and 6 bases at J, with 13 bases between. CDR1 LNHDA and CDR2 SQIVND come from the germline V gene (reference sequence). This CDR3 is built from 15 residues. The CDR3 loop is CASSIGDTGGQPQHF. CDR3 nucleotide sequence: TGTGCCAGTAGTATAGGTGACACCGGGGGTCAGCCCCAGCATTTT.

The gene calls are TRBV30 and TRBJ1-2; 7 bases agree with TRBD1. The CDR3 totals 14 residues. Germline V lookup: CDR1 GTSNPN, CDR2 SVGIG (reference sequence). With V trimmed by 1 base and J by 7 bases, 9 bases remained unmatched. CDR3 DNA: TGTGCCTGGAGTGATTCCGGGACAGTCTCTGGCTACACCTTC. It translates to CAWSDSGTVSGYTF. The whole variable domain, filled in from reference TRBV30 and TRBJ1-2, reads SQTIHQWPATLVQPVGSPLSLECTVEGTSNPNLYWYRQAAGRGLQLLFYSVGIGQISSEVPQNLSASRPQDRQFILSSKKLLLSDSGFYLCAWSDSGTVSGYTFGSGTRLTVV.

The chain has TRBV9 and TRBJ2-2; no reliable D call. CDR3 length: 15 amino acids. Germline V gene data show CDR1 as SGDLS and CDR2 as YYNGEE. Trimming pared 0 bases from V and 3 bases from J, leaving 9 bases between. The CDR3 sequence is CASSVGSGDTGELFF. DNA of the CDR3: TGTGCCAGCAGCGTAGGGTCCGGAGACACCGGGGAGCTGTTTTTT.

This clone was detected only a few times. This chain joins TRBV10-3 and TRBJ2-7; D perhaps matches TRBD2 (6 bases). V was clipped by 1 base and J by 3 bases, with 7 bases between them. Germline assignment: CDR1 ENHRY and CDR2 SYGVKD. The CDR3 consists of 13 residues. CDR3 bases: TGTGCCATCAGTGAGTACGGGAGCTACGAGCAGTACTTC. Translating gives CAISEYGSYEQYF.

The V and J genes are TRBV4-1 and TRBJ1-3, with a tentative D call TRBD1 (5 bases). Trimming removed 0 bases from V and 1 base from J, with 22 bases in between. This CDR3 region has 20 residues. The germline V gene has CDR1 MGHRA and CDR2 YSYEKL. This chain's CDR3 is CASSQDSGVVQGTSGNTIYF. The CDR3 DNA follows: TGCGCCAGCAGCCAAGATAGCGGTGTGGTTCAGGGAACGTCTGGAAACACCATATATTTT.